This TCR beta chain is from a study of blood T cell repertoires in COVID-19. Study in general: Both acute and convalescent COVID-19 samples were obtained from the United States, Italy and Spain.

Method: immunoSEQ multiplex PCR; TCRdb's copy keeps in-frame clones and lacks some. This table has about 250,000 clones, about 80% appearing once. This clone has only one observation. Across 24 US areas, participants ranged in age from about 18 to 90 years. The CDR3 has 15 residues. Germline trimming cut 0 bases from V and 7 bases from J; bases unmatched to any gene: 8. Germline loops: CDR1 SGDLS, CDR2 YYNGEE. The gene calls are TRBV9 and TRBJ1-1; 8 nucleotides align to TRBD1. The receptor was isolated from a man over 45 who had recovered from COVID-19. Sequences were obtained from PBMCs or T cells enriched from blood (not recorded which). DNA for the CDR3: TGTGCCAGCAGCGTAGCGGCCAGGGGGCCCGGTGAAGCTTTCTTT. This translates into CASSVAARGPGEAFF.